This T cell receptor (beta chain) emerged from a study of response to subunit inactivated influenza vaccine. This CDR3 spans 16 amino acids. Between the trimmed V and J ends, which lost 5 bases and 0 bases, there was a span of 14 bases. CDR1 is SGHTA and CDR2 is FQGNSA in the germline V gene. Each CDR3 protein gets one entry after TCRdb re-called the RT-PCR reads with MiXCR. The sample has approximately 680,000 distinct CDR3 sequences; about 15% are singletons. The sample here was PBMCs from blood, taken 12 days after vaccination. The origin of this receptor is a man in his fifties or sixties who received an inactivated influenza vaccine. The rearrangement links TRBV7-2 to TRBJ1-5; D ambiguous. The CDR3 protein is CASSPTAGYSNQPQHF. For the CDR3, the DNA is TGTGCCAGCAGCCCCACAGCTGGATATAGCAATCAGCCCCAGCATTTT.